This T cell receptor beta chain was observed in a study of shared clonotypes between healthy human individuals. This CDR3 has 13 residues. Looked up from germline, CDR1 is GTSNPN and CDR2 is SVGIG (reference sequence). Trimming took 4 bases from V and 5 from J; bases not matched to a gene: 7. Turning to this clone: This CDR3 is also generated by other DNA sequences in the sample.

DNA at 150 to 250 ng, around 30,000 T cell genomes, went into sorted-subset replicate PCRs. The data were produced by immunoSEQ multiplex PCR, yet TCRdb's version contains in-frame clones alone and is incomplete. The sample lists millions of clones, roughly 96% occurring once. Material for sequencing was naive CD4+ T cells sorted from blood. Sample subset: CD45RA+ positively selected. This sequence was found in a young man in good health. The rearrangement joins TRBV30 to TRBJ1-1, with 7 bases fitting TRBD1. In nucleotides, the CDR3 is TGTGCCTGGACTAGACAGGGAAGTACTGAAGCTTTCTTT. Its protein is CAWTRQGSTEAFF. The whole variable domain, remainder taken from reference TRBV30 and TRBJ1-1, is SQTIHQWPATLVQPVGSPLSLECTVEGTSNPNLYWYRQAAGRGLQLLFYSVGIGQISSEVPQNLSASRPQDRQFILSSKKLLLSDSGFYLCAWTRQGSTEAFFGQGTRLTVV.